This passage covers 14 T cell receptor beta chains from one sample sequenced in a study of blood T cell repertoires in COVID-19. Here immunoSEQ multiplex PCR was the method, and the copy in TCRdb shows in-frame clones only, minus some. The table records 100,000 to 150,000 clones, around 81% of them present only once. What was sequenced was peripheral blood. The source of these receptors is a woman between 45 and 60 years old with acute or convalescent COVID-19.

V is TRBV18 and J is TRBJ2-7, with 10 bases fitting TRBD2. This CDR3 comprises 17 residues. Trimming took 3 bases from V and 1 from J; bases not matched to a gene: 9. Per the germline V gene, CDR1 is KGHSH and CDR2 is LQKENI. For the CDR3, the DNA is TGTGCCAGCTCACCTCCTAGCGGGAGAAGGTTATCCTACGAGCAGTACTTC. It yields the protein CASSPPSGRRLSYEQYF.

The chain joins TRBV5-5 to TRBJ2-3; no reliable D call. Trimming cost V 5 bases and J 0 bases, with 10 bases left between them. Germline values: CDR1 SGHKS, CDR2 YYEKEE (reference sequence). The CDR3 has 14 amino acids. The DNA of the CDR3 is TGTGCCAGCAGTCTCGTTCCTAGCACAGATACGCAGTATTTT. It codes for CASSLVPSTDTQYF.

The V gene is TRBV28, the J gene TRBJ2-3, with D hard to call. V shed 6 bases and J shed 6 bases, with 7 bases lying between them. CDR3 length: 11 amino acids. The germline gives CDR1 MDHEN, CDR2 SYDVKM. CDR3 sequence: CASRLTDTQYF. The CDR3 DNA reads as TGTGCCAGCAGACTTACGGATACGCAGTATTTT.

The chain couples TRBV19 to TRBJ1-1; D is ambiguous. Per the germline V gene, CDR1 is LNHDA and CDR2 is SQIVND (reference sequence). The CDR3 runs to 15 residues. Between the trimmed V and J ends, which lost 3 bases and 1 base, there was a span of 12 bases. The CDR3: CASSISVGANTEAFF. For the CDR3, the DNA is TGTGCCAGTAGTATTAGTGTGGGAGCGAACACTGAAGCTTTCTTT.

This clone was seen once. The V and J genes are TRBV7-3 and TRBJ2-2; 9 bases align to TRBD1. This CDR3 is built from 15 residues. Trimming removed 3 bases from V and 4 bases from J; junction bases left unmatched: 3. CDR1 SGHTA and CDR2 FQGTGA come from the germline V gene. The CDR3 region has the DNA TGTGCCAGCAGCTTGGGACAGGGAGGCACCGGGGAGCTGTTTTTT. Protein: CASSLGQGGTGELFF.

The chain has TRBV23-1 and TRBJ1-1; the D gene is possibly TRBD1 (6 bases). TRBV23-1 is flagged as an ORF with uncertain function. Trimming shortened V by 2 bases and J by 1 base, and 20 bases separated the two germline ends. This CDR3 is built from 18 residues. The CDR3 nucleotides read TGCGCCAGCAGTCAAGGCGACGGCCCAGGACAGCCGAACACTGAAGCTTTCTTT. Translation: CASSQGDGPGQPNTEAFF.

The chain is built from TRBV6-5 and TRBJ2-2, with D hard to call. The CDR3 has 14 amino acids. V dropped 1 base and J dropped 5 bases, with 8 bases sitting between them. CDR1 is MNHEY and CDR2 is SVGAGI in the germline V gene. The CDR3 DNA reads TGTGCCAGCAGTTACTTTCCGAGGACCGGGGAGCTGTTTTTT. This encodes CASSYFPRTGELFF.

V gene TRBV5-1 combines with J gene TRBJ2-1, with 7 bases lining up with TRBD2. The V segment lost 0 bases and the J segment 3 bases; nucleotides outside the gene matches: 6. Germline CDR1 reads SGHRS; CDR2 reads YFSETQ. This CDR3 contains 16 residues. The CDR3 loop is CASSLDRGSIYNEQFF. DNA for the CDR3: TGCGCCAGCAGCTTGGATCGCGGGAGTATCTACAATGAGCAGTTCTTC.

The rearrangement uses TRBV10-2 and TRBJ2-1, with D possibly being TRBD2 (5 bases). Trimming removed 2 bases at V and 6 bases at J, with 14 bases between. The CDR3 runs to 15 residues. Germline V CDR1 and CDR2: WSHSY, SAAADI. CDR3 bases: TGCGCCAGCAGTGAGCCAGCGGCCCTACGCAATGAGCAGTTCTTC. Encoded protein: CASSEPAALRNEQFF.

The chain joins TRBV18 to TRBJ1-1, with D hard to call. This CDR3 has 13 amino acids. V lost 6 bases and J lost 4, with 12 bases in between. Looked up from germline, CDR1 is KGHSH and CDR2 is LQKENI. In DNA, the CDR3 is TGTGCCAGCTCCCAACATGAGGGCACTGAAGCTTTCTTT. This sequence encodes CASSQHEGTEAFF.

This chain uses TRBV30 with TRBJ1-3; D remains ambiguous. The V end lost 2 bases, the J end lost 2 bases, and 10 bases lay between the germline ends. The germline gives CDR1 GTSNPN, CDR2 SVGIG (reference sequence). The CDR3 totals 14 residues. The CDR3 spells CAWSTAVTGNTIYF. The CDR3 nucleotides are TGTGCCTGGAGTACAGCGGTTACTGGAAACACCATATATTTT. Based on the CDR3 plus reference TRBV30 and TRBJ1-3, the full variable domain is SQTIHQWPATLVQPVGSPLSLECTVEGTSNPNLYWYRQAAGRGLQLLFYSVGIGQISSEVPQNLSASRPQDRQFILSSKKLLLSDSGFYLCAWSTAVTGNTIYFGEGSWLTVV.

The V gene is TRBV10-1, the J gene TRBJ2-3, with TRBD1 matching over 9 bases. Germline V CDR1 and CDR2: WNHNN, SYGVQD (reference sequence). V trimming: 3 bases; J trimming: 0 bases; junction bases outside the gene matches: 1. The CDR3 totals 15 residues. Here the CDR3 reads CASSEQGASTDTQYF. In nucleotides, the CDR3 is TGCGCCAGCAGTGAACAGGGGGCGAGCACAGATACGCAGTATTTT.

This chain links TRBV15 with TRBJ1-5, with D unresolved. Between the trimmed V and J ends, which lost 4 bases and 6 bases, there was a span of 16 bases. CDR3 length: 15 residues. The V gene's germline CDR1 is LNHNV and CDR2 YYDKDF (reference sequence). CDR3 sequence (DNA): TGTGCCACCAGCACCCGGACCCCCGGAGGTCAGCCCCAGCATTTT. Protein product: CATSTRTPGGQPQHF.

This chain connects TRBV27 to TRBJ1-5; no clear D. The V and J ends lost 7 bases and 0 bases respectively, with 4 bases between them. Germline-derived CDR1 and CDR2 are MNHEY and SMNVEV (reference sequence). The CDR3 loop spans 12 amino acids. The CDR3 region has the DNA TGTGCCAGCAAACATAGCAATCAGCCCCAGCATTTT. Translation gives CASKHSNQPQHF.